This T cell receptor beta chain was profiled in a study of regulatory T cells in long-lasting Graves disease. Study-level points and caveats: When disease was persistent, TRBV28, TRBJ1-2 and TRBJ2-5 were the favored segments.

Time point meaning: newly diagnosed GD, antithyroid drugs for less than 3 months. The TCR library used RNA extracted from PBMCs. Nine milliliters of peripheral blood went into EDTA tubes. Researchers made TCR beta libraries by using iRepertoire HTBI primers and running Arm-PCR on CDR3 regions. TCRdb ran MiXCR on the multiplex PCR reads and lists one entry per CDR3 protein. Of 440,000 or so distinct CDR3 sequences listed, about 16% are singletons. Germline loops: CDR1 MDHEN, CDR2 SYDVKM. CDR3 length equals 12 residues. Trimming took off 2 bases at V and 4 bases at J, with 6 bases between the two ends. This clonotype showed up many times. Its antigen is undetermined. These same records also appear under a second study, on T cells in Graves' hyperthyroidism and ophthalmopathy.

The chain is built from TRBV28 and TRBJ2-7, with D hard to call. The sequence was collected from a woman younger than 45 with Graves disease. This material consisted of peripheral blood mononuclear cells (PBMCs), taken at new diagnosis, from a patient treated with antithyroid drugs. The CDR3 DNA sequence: TGTGCCAGCAGTTTAAGGTGGTACGAGCAGTACTTC. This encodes CASSLRWYEQYF.